The 26 T cell receptor beta chains presented below share a single source sample, sequenced in a study of blood T cell repertoires in COVID-19. The table came from immunoSEQ multiplex PCR; TCRdb's copy has only in-frame clones and leaves some out. The sample shows approximately 46,000 clones, around 75% of them seen only once. Sequenced material: peripheral blood. These receptors all stem from an older man with acute or convalescent COVID-19.

A few counts support this clone. The same CDR3 arises from other DNA sequences in this sample as well. The chain uses TRBV9 and TRBJ1-1; D ambiguous. The CDR3 runs to 14 residues. CDR1 SGDLS and CDR2 YYNGEE come from the germline V gene. Trimming removed 0 bases at V and 1 base at J, with 7 bases between. The CDR3 DNA reads TGTGCCAGCAGCGTAGTCCCGGGGAACACTGAAGCTTTCTTT. This encodes CASSVVPGNTEAFF.

This chain joins TRBV28 and TRBJ2-2; 9 nucleotides agree with TRBD2. Germline CDR1 MDHEN, CDR2 SYDVKM. V was pared by 0 bases and J by 2 bases, with 7 bases of the junction left unmatched. This CDR3 region has 18 residues. The CDR3 DNA is TGTGCCAGCAGTTTATGGAGTCTAGCGGGACCCAACACCGGGGAGCTGTTTTTT. It is translated as CASSLWSLAGPNTGELFF.

This chain joins TRBV3-1 (or the pseudogene TRBV3-2) and TRBJ2-2; possible D gene TRBD2, 6 bases. The CDR3 spans 14 residues. Trimming cost V 3 bases and J 4 bases, with 9 bases left between them. Germline lookup yields CDR1 LGHDT and CDR2 YNNKEL (reference sequence). The CDR3 here is CASSHLGSTGELFF. As DNA, the CDR3 is TGTGCCAGCAGCCACCTCGGGAGCACCGGGGAGCTGTTTTTT.

The J gene is TRBJ1-1, the V gene TRBV11-2; 9 positions match TRBD1. Germline V CDR1 and CDR2: SGHAT, FQNNGV. V lost 4 bases to trimming and J lost 11 bases; unmatched junction nucleotides: 5. The CDR3 consists of 12 residues. The CDR3 loop reads CASSSGDRVAFF. Here the CDR3 DNA reads TGTGCCAGCAGCTCTGGGGACAGGGTGGCTTTCTTT.

The chain carries TRBV6-2 or TRBV6-3 and TRBJ2-1; 8 nucleotides align to TRBD1. This CDR3 region has 15 residues. CDR1 is MNHEY, CDR2 SVGEGT, per germline. Trimming cost V 4 bases and J 6 bases; bases outside gene matches: 8. CDR3 nucleotides: TGTGCCAGCAGTTCCCGGACAGGGTTGGCCAATGAGCAGTTCTTC. It specifies CASSSRTGLANEQFF.

The CDR3 region is CATGTGVGNTIYF. CDR3 coding DNA: TGTGCCACCGGGACAGGGGTCGGAAACACCATATATTTT. V gene TRBV2 combines with J gene TRBJ1-3; TRBD1 aligns across 10 bases. Per the germline V gene, CDR1 is SNHLY and CDR2 is FYNNEI. The CDR3 extends over 13 amino acids. The V and J ends lost 10 bases and 4 bases, in that order; junction bases with no gene match: 4.

The CDR3 here is CASSSSSGSVDQETQYF. The CDR3 DNA follows: TGTGCCAGCAGTTCGTCCAGCGGGAGTGTCGACCAAGAGACCCAGTACTTC. The rearrangement uses TRBV28 and TRBJ2-5; 8 bases are a match to TRBD2. V was pared by 4 bases and J by 0 bases, with 10 bases of the junction left unmatched. Germline V CDR1 and CDR2: MDHEN, SYDVKM. The CDR3 loop spans 17 amino acids.

This clone was counted between two and nine times. The rearrangement joins TRBV7-8 to TRBJ2-7, with 8 bases matching TRBD1. This CDR3 comprises 13 residues. Looked up from germline, CDR1 is SGHVS and CDR2 is FQNEAQ. The V and J ends lost 5 bases and 2 bases, in that order; junction bases with no gene match: 2. CDR3 loop: CASSQGATYEQYF. CDR3 DNA: TGTGCCAGCAGCCAGGGGGCCACCTACGAGCAGTACTTC.

This clone occurred once. V gene TRBV7-9 combines with J gene TRBJ2-5; possible D gene TRBD2, 5 bases. V lost 4 bases and J lost 5, with 20 bases in between. The CDR3 has 16 amino acids. From germline, CDR1 is SEHNR and CDR2 FQNEAQ (reference sequence). For the CDR3, the DNA is TGTGCCAGCAGCTCCTCTCTGAGAGGGAGTGGCGAGACCCAGTACTTC. Residues: CASSSSLRGSGETQYF.

This clone was detected a few times. The CDR3 sequence: CASSRGMGARNSPLHF. In DNA, the CDR3 is TGTGCCAGCAGCCGAGGGATGGGGGCGAGAAATTCACCCCTCCACTTT. This chain connects TRBV3-1 (or the pseudogene TRBV3-2) to TRBJ1-6; the D gene is possibly TRBD1 (6 bases). The CDR3 contains 16 residues. Trimming took 4 bases from V and 7 from J, leaving 17 bases between them. The germline V gene encodes CDR1 LGHDT and CDR2 YNNKEL (reference sequence).

This sequence joins TRBV28 and TRBJ2-7, with D hard to call. CDR1 is MDHEN and CDR2 is SYDVKM in the germline V gene. This CDR3 contains 11 residues. V lost 1 base to trimming and J lost 6 bases, with 4 bases between them. CDR3 in amino acids: CASSLSREQYF. The CDR3, as DNA: TGTGCCAGCAGTTTATCGCGCGAGCAGTACTTC.

J is TRBJ2-5 and V is TRBV5-1, with D possibly TRBD2 on 5 matching bases. Trimming stripped 1 base from V and 5 bases from J, with 12 bases between. CDR3 size: 14 residues. Per the germline V gene, CDR1 is SGHRS and CDR2 is YFSETQ. The CDR3, as DNA: TGCGCCAGCAGCTTGACTGGGAGTTCGGAGACCCAGTACTTC. Translation gives CASSLTGSSETQYF.

This clone was seen more than once but under ten times. V gene TRBV4-2 combines with J gene TRBJ1-3; D unresolved. This CDR3 contains 12 residues. V was trimmed by 2 bases and J by 4 bases, leaving 3 bases between them. Per germline, CDR1 LGHNA and CDR2 YNFKEQ. The CDR3 loop is CASSQIGNTIYF. DNA of the CDR3: TGTGCCAGCAGCCAAATAGGAAACACCATATATTTT.

This chain connects TRBV28 to TRBJ2-4; possibly TRBD1 for D (6 bases). V shed 5 bases and J shed 0 bases, with 14 bases lying between them. Germline values: CDR1 MDHEN, CDR2 SYDVKM. CDR3 length equals 16 residues. CDR3 loop: CASSTRGVLAKNIQYF. In DNA form, the CDR3 reads TGTGCCAGCAGTACCAGGGGAGTTCTAGCCAAAAACATTCAGTACTTC.

The genes are TRBV2 and TRBJ2-7, with D perhaps matching TRBD2 (5 bases). Trimming cost V 1 base and J 5 bases, with 21 bases left between them. The CDR3 is 17 amino acids. The germline V gene encodes CDR1 SNHLY and CDR2 FYNNEI. The DNA of the CDR3 is TGTGCCAGCAGTGAAGAGTTAGGGATGGCGGGCAGGAACGAGCAGTACTTC. Its translation: CASSEELGMAGRNEQYF.

V usage is TRBV19 and J usage is TRBJ2-1, with 7 bases lining up with TRBD1. This CDR3 spans 13 amino acids. In germline, CDR1 is LNHDA, CDR2 SQIVND (reference sequence). The J segment lost 10 bases and the V segment lost 8 bases, leaving 11 bases of the junction unmatched. The CDR3 is CASGTAQGREQFF. In nucleotides, the CDR3 is TGTGCCAGTGGGACAGCCCAAGGTAGGGAGCAGTTCTTC.

This clone showed up just once. This chain connects TRBV20-1 to TRBJ2-6, with D perhaps TRBD2 (5 bases). V gave up 3 bases and J gave up 1 base, with 7 bases separating them. The CDR3 extends over 14 amino acids. Germline V gene data show CDR1 as DFQATT and CDR2 as SNEGSKA (reference sequence). CDR3 protein: CSASPGSGANVLTF. The CDR3, as DNA: TGCAGTGCTAGTCCGGGGTCTGGGGCCAACGTCCTGACTTTC.

The V call is TRBV5-1, the J call TRBJ2-5; 8 positions agree with TRBD1. Germline V CDR1 and CDR2: SGHRS, YFSETQ. The V and J ends lost 2 bases and 7 bases, in that order; junction bases with no gene match: 4. This CDR3 is 13 amino acids long. In DNA form, the CDR3 reads TGCGCCAGCAGCTTCGGACAGGGTGGGACCCAGTACTTC. Translation gives CASSFGQGGTQYF. The variable domain in full, with the rest retrieved from reference TRBV5-1 and TRBJ2-5, is KAGVTQTPRYLIKTRGQQVTLSCSPISGHRSVSWYQQTPGQGLQFLFEYFSETQRNKGNFPGRFSGRQFSNSRSEMNVSTLELGDSALYLCASSFGQGGTQYFGPGTRLLVL.

As to this clone: The same CDR3 arises from other DNA sequences in this sample as well. The chain combines TRBV4-3 with TRBJ2-7; D gene uncertain. CDR1 LGHNA and CDR2 YSLEER come from the germline V gene. V was shortened by 0 bases and J by 2 bases, with 5 bases between the two germline ends. The length of the CDR3 is 13 residues. CDR3: CASSQDRAYEQYF. The CDR3 coding sequence is TGCGCCAGCAGCCAAGATCGAGCCTACGAGCAGTACTTC.

The chain links TRBV18 to TRBJ2-5; possibly TRBD1 for D (6 bases). V was trimmed by 4 bases and J by 1 base, leaving 10 bases between them. Germline V gene sequence: CDR1 KGHSH, CDR2 LQKENI. The CDR3 contains 14 residues. The CDR3 nucleotides are TGTGCCAGCTCACAGGACAGCGCCCAAGAGACCCAGTACTTC. Residues: CASSQDSAQETQYF.

This clone was counted only a few times. This rearrangement joins TRBV29-1 to TRBJ2-1, with D perhaps matching TRBD2 (6 bases). The CDR3 totals 14 residues. The V gene lost 3 bases and the J gene lost 8 bases, with 17 bases spanning the gap. Looked up from germline, CDR1 is SQVTM and CDR2 is ANQGSEA. The CDR3 bases are TGCAGCGTTGATATTTCGGGAGTAGGTCATGAGCAGTTCTTC. Its protein product is CSVDISGVGHEQFF.

This clone was seen only a few times. This chain uses TRBV30 with TRBJ2-1; TRBD2 is a possible D gene (6 bases). Germline CDR1 GTSNPN, CDR2 SVGIG (reference sequence). Between the trimmed V and J ends, which lost 2 bases and 2 bases, there was a span of 13 bases. The CDR3 spans 15 residues. The CDR3 region has the DNA TGTGCCTGGAGTCCCGGGGTAGCGGCCTACAATGAGCAGTTCTTC. As protein: CAWSPGVAAYNEQFF.

Many counts were recorded for this clone. This chain joins TRBV30 and TRBJ1-6; perhaps TRBD1 as D (6 bases). V shed 2 bases and J shed 9 bases, with 14 bases lying between them. Germline assignment: CDR1 GTSNPN and CDR2 SVGIG (reference sequence). The CDR3 consists of 14 residues. The chain's CDR3 is CAWSQTRGRSPLHF. The CDR3 coding sequence is TGTGCCTGGAGTCAAACCAGGGGTCGTTCACCCCTCCACTTT.

This clone was recorded many times. This chain uses TRBV4-1 with TRBJ1-5, with D unresolved. Trimming removed 1 base at V and 4 bases at J, with 11 bases between. Germline V lookup: CDR1 MGHRA, CDR2 YSYEKL. There are 15 residues in the CDR3. CDR3 loop: CASSQVEGLNQPQHF. The CDR3 DNA sequence: TGCGCCAGCAGCCAAGTTGAGGGTCTTAATCAGCCCCAGCATTTT.

This clone was seen a few times. V gene TRBV4-1 combines with J gene TRBJ1-5, with D uncertain. The V gene's germline CDR1 is MGHRA and CDR2 YSYEKL. The CDR3 length is 15 residues. V dropped 4 bases and J dropped 3 bases, with 13 bases sitting between them. This chain's CDR3 is CASSPGETINQPQHF. CDR3 nucleotides: TGCGCCAGCAGCCCGGGAGAGACAATCAATCAGCCCCAGCATTTT.

V gene TRBV11-2 combines with J gene TRBJ2-1; 12 bases fit TRBD2. The germline V gene encodes CDR1 SGHAT and CDR2 FQNNGV. V dropped 2 bases and J dropped 8; count of bases not matched to a gene: 7. The CDR3 contains 16 residues. The CDR3 coding sequence is TGTGCCAGCAGCTTAAGACTAGCGGGAGTTAGGGATGAGCAGTTCTTC. Its translation: CASSLRLAGVRDEQFF.